The clone carrying this T cell receptor (beta chain) was seen at least ten times. Its antigen is currently unknown. The sample belongs to a study of regulatory T cells in long-lasting Graves disease. The study's findings and limits: Repertoires from persistent disease leaned toward TRBV28, TRBJ1-2 and TRBJ2-5.

The CDR3 is 18 amino acids. CDR1 and CDR2 (germline): MDHEN, SYDVKM. Trimming removed 5 bases from V and 2 bases from J, with 19 bases in between. The TCR beta library used iRepertoire HTBI primers with Arm-PCR amplification of CDR3. TCRdb recomputed calls from the multiplex PCR reads with MiXCR, one row per CDR3 protein. The sample has about 360,000 distinct CDR3 sequences; around 16% are singletons. Time point in this sample: newly diagnosed GD, antithyroid drugs for less than 3 months. Following extraction of RNA from PBMCs, that RNA was used to make the TCR library. These same records also appear under a second study, on T cells in Graves' hyperthyroidism and ophthalmopathy. As that study records: The HTBI primer set drove a first-round RT-PCR of the TCR CDR3. In blood, most of the thyroid clonotypes expanded above 0.001 were also present.

The sequences come from peripheral blood mononuclear cells (PBMCs), collected at new diagnosis, from a patient treated with antithyroid drugs. The receptor's source is a woman aged 18-29 years with Graves disease. J is TRBJ2-6 and V is TRBV28; the D gene is possibly TRBD1 (6 bases). The CDR3 nucleotides are TGTGCCAGCAGTAGACCGGGACAAACCTTGACTGGGGCCAACGTCCTGACTTTC. Translation gives CASSRPGQTLTGANVLTF.